This TCR beta chain was observed in a study of blood T cell repertoires in COVID-19. Across the study: Samples representing acute and convalescent COVID-19 were sourced from the United States, Italy and Spain. PBMCs, B-cell-depleted T cells, or T cells were the source of the cDNA or gDNA that made up the material.

Authors' methods: How many nucleated cells were present was estimated from reference gene primer amplification. Sequencing was performed with immunoSEQ multiplex PCR; in TCRdb, only in-frame clones are kept and a portion is missing. V and J calls plus clone size are reproduced from that table; the DNA served to infer D and trimming. This table holds about 300,000 clones, approximately 90% found once. V was clipped by 3 bases and J by 2 bases, with 9 bases between them. The CDR3 length is 14 residues. CDR1 and CDR2 from the germline V gene are SGDLS and YYNGEE. The clonotype comes from a young man with active or convalescent COVID-19. The chain is built from TRBV9 and TRBJ1-3; D remains ambiguous. Sequencing was carried out using peripheral blood. This CDR3 is CASSETQPGNTIYF. DNA of the CDR3: TGTGCCAGCAGCGAGACTCAGCCTGGAAACACCATATATTTT.